This passage covers 12 T cell receptor beta chains from one sample sequenced in a study of cytomegalovirus exposure and HLA in healthy donors. 60 Vbeta and 13 Jbeta primers were used in PCR. TCRdb's table, derived via immunoSEQ multiplex PCR, lists solely in-frame clones and lacks some. The sample holds approximately 210,000 clones; about four fifths are singletons and the top ten take 1.5% to 2%. Sequencing was done on a sample of PBMCs. These receptors were obtained from a woman aged 50 to 60 in good health and CMV-seronegative.

The gene calls are TRBV5-1 and TRBJ1-6; maybe TRBD1 (5 bases). The V end lost 0 bases, the J end lost 11 bases, and 18 bases lay between the germline ends. This CDR3 is built from 16 residues. CDR1 is SGHRS, CDR2 YFSETQ, per germline. The CDR3 nucleotides are TGCGCCAGCAGCTTGGCCCCCGGGACGGGAGCGGCACCCCTCCACTTT. It translates to CASSLAPGTGAAPLHF.

This clone was recorded at least ten times. This rearrangement joins TRBV11-2 to TRBJ1-2; D remains unclear. Germline V gene lookup returns CDR1 SGHAT and CDR2 FQNNGV. V was pared by 5 bases and J by 4 bases, with 11 bases between. CDR3 length equals 13 residues. Here the CDR3 DNA reads TGTGCCAGCAGCCGGGTCATAACCTATGGCTACACCTTC. Its translation: CASSRVITYGYTF.

The chain combines TRBV4-2 with TRBJ1-1; D call uncertain. This CDR3 contains 15 residues. The germline gives CDR1 LGHNA, CDR2 YNFKEQ. Trimming removed 0 bases from V and 6 bases from J, with 14 bases in between. CDR3: CASSQDVRGHAEAFF. The CDR3 DNA is TGTGCCAGCAGCCAAGATGTCCGGGGTCACGCTGAAGCTTTCTTT.

The V gene is TRBV18, the J gene TRBJ1-5; D is perhaps TRBD1 (6 bases). Looked up from germline, CDR1 is KGHSH and CDR2 is LQKENI. The CDR3 extends over 13 amino acids. Deletions cut 3 bases from V and 5 bases from J, with 8 bases between. The CDR3: CASSPKGDQPQHF. CDR3 sequence (DNA): TGTGCCAGCTCACCCAAGGGGGATCAGCCCCAGCATTTT.

This clone came up a few times. The V gene is TRBV4-1, the J gene TRBJ1-5; 9 bases match TRBD1. The CDR3 extends over 12 amino acids. Trimming cost V 3 bases and J 9 bases; bases outside gene matches: 0. CDR1 MGHRA and CDR2 YSYEKL come from the germline V gene. In nucleotides, the CDR3 is TGCGCCAGCAGCCAGGGACAGGGGCCCCAGCATTTT. Its translation is CASSQGQGPQHF.

This clone was seen only a few times. J is TRBJ2-3 and V is TRBV30; tentatively, D is TRBD2 (7 bases). Trimming took off 1 base at V and 4 bases at J, with 12 bases between the two ends. Germline V gene lookup returns CDR1 GTSNPN and CDR2 SVGIG (reference sequence). The CDR3 has 14 amino acids. The CDR3 DNA sequence: TGTGCCTGGAGTGGAGGGGGGGGTGCAGATACGCAGTATTTT. As protein: CAWSGGGGADTQYF.

CDR3 protein: CASSGNRATWEAFF. CDR3 bases: TGTGCCAGCAGCGGAAACAGGGCTACCTGGGAAGCTTTCTTT. V gene TRBV5-5 combines with J gene TRBJ1-1; weak D call: TRBD1 (6 bases). The CDR3 consists of 14 residues. The V gene lost 4 bases and the J gene lost 8 bases, with 18 bases spanning the gap. CDR1 and CDR2 (germline): SGHKS, YYEKEE (reference sequence). Supplemented by reference TRBV5-5 and TRBJ1-1, the full variable domain reads DAGVTQSPTHLIKTRGQQVTLRCSPISGHKSVSWYQQVLGQGPQFIFQYYEKEERGRGNFPDRFSARQFPNYSSELNVNALLLGDSALYLCASSGNRATWEAFFGQGTRLTVV.

The V call is TRBV7-9, the J call TRBJ1-2; D uncertain. The CDR3 runs to 13 residues. Germline assignment: CDR1 SEHNR and CDR2 FQNEAQ (reference sequence). Trimming stripped 3 bases from V and 0 bases from J, with 5 bases between. DNA for the CDR3: TGTGCCAGCAGCTTCTACTCTAACTATGGCTACACCTTC. It is translated as CASSFYSNYGYTF.

The rearrangement uses TRBV5-1 and TRBJ1-6; 10 bases are shared with TRBD1. Germline V gene data show CDR1 as SGHRS and CDR2 as YFSETQ. The V segment lost 0 bases and the J segment 5 bases; nucleotides outside the gene matches: 2. CDR3 size: 16 residues. The CDR3 DNA reads TGCGCCAGCAGCTTGGAAGGGACAGGGGATAATTCACCCCTCCACTTT. Translating it yields CASSLEGTGDNSPLHF.

V is TRBV5-5 and J is TRBJ1-2; 10 bases match TRBD1. The germline CDR1 and CDR2 sequences are SGHKS and YYEKEE (reference sequence). V shed 5 bases, J shed 6 bases, and the junction held 4 bases outside the gene matches. The CDR3 covers 13 residues. CDR3: CASSWTGGNGYTF. The CDR3 region has the DNA TGTGCCAGCAGTTGGACAGGGGGTAATGGCTACACCTTC.

The rearrangement joins TRBV6-1 to TRBJ1-1; D unclear. The V end lost 6 bases, the J end lost 2 bases, and 10 bases lay between the germline ends. The CDR3 sequence is 13 residues long. Looked up from germline, CDR1 is MNHNS and CDR2 is SASEGT. The CDR3, as DNA: TGTGCCAGCAGACAAACAGCTAACACTGAAGCTTTCTTT. Translated: CASRQTANTEAFF.

V is TRBV28 and J is TRBJ2-7; tentative D call: TRBD1 (6 bases). V was pared by 4 bases and J by 4 bases, with 14 bases between. The CDR3 has 14 residues. Germline loops: CDR1 MDHEN, CDR2 SYDVKM. CDR3 region: CASSSSAQGYEQYF. Written as DNA, the CDR3 is TGTGCCAGCAGTTCATCGGCACAGGGTTACGAGCAGTACTTC.